The rows below give T cell receptor beta chains drawn from one sample of a study of monozygotic twins with inflammatory bowel disease. TCRdb derives one entry per CDR3 protein from the 5' RACE reads, leaving out DNA. This sample's table reports about 150,000 distinct CDR3 sequences. The sample comprised blood. These receptors all come from a human donor with ulcerative colitis or Crohn's disease, or a healthy co-twin of an affected twin (not recorded which). CDR3s include the opening cysteine and the closing phenylalanine or tryptophan.

cdr3_length j_call v_call cdr3_aa
15 TRBJ2-2 TRBV12-3/TRBV12-4 CASSSSGSVTGELFF
16 TRBJ2-4 TRBV7-9 CASSLGAGLAKNIQYF
13 TRBJ1-1 TRBV10-3 CAISGTGNTEAFF
16 TRBJ2-3 TRBV5-1 CASSLDGSPSTDTQYF
17 TRBJ2-3 TRBV20-1 CSASSRTSGRAPDTQYF
14 TRBJ2-3 TRBV7-3 CASAKGRGTDTQYF
16 TRBJ2-1 TRBV7-9 CASSRSGTRRSNEQFF
14 TRBJ2-3 TRBV29-1 CSASVLKFPDTQYF
17 TRBJ2-3 TRBV20-1 CSAFHRGELPSTDTQYF
17 TRBJ1-1 TRBV5-1 CASSSGLGSRTNTEAFF
14 TRBJ2-1 TRBV14 CASSQVGRLGEQFF
12 TRBJ1-4 TRBV21-1 CASSKSNEKLFF
18 TRBJ1-5 TRBV4-2 CASSQGGGGRGHGQPQHF
18 TRBJ2-3 TRBV6-2/TRBV6-3 CASSYPPAGRASTDTQYF
13 TRBJ2-3 TRBV6-1 CASSWKLSDTQYF
14 TRBJ2-2 TRBV20-1 CSALGPLNTGELFF
16 TRBJ2-7 TRBV28 CASSLLSDRAHDEQYF
14 TRBJ2-3 TRBV24-1 CATSEPGLTDTQYF
15 TRBJ2-1 TRBV3-1 CASSPSREVNNEQFF
15 TRBJ2-1 TRBV7-2 CASSLVLRGYNEQFF
11 TRBJ2-1 TRBV29-1 CSVHRYGEQFF
12 TRBJ2-1 TRBV20-1 CSAGTSGGEQFF
15 TRBJ1-3 TRBV20-1 CSAPGPRLTGNTIYF
15 TRBJ1-1 TRBV6-5 CASSYSSGMNTEAFF
15 TRBJ1-2 TRBV5-1 CASSPGTGSTGGYTF
14 TRBJ1-3 TRBV20-1 CSARDFQGGNTIYF
13 TRBJ2-1 TRBV30 CAWSQSSGNEQFF
16 TRBJ2-1 TRBV24-1 CATSDLRSTGSLQQFF
13 TRBJ2-1 TRBV7-9 CASSSQVYNEQFF
15 TRBJ2-1 TRBV10-3 CAISSGTRTYNEQFF
14 TRBJ1-4 TRBV7-2 CASSSPGGIEKLFF
15 TRBJ1-5 TRBV3-1 CASSQDSAGGQPQHF
12 TRBJ1-1 TRBV9 CASSVGGSEAFF
12 TRBJ2-1 TRBV19 CAIRTAYNEQFF
13 TRBJ1-1 TRBV20-1 CSTREGRNTEAFF
16 TRBJ1-3 TRBV30 CALDAGLTHSGNTIYF
17 TRBJ2-3 TRBV14 CASSQGPSGTSTDTQYF
13 TRBJ2-3 TRBV7-7 CASSLEFADTQYF
14 TRBJ2-7 TRBV7-9 CASSSSDRDDEQYF
12 TRBJ2-1 TRBV30 CAWRRENNEQFF
15 TRBJ1-3 TRBV5-8 CASSRDSSSGNTIYF
16 TRBJ2-3 TRBV9 CASSVGTGASTDTQYF
17 TRBJ2-5 TRBV20-1 CSANPRAGDAVTETQYF
15 TRBJ2-2 TRBV10-3 CAIREETGYTGELFF
14 TRBJ2-7 TRBV20-1 CSARPGLAGAEQYF
15 TRBJ2-5 TRBV12-3/TRBV12-4 CASSLAGGTGETQYF
13 TRBJ2-7 TRBV13 CASSSPTFYEQYF
15 TRBJ1-5 TRBV19 CASSKERTSNQPQHF
15 TRBJ1-4 TRBV6-5 CASSFGQGRSEKLFF
15 TRBJ1-5 TRBV2 CASRGLPDQEQPQHF
14 TRBJ2-7 TRBV5-1 CASSPTGGSYEQYF
17 TRBJ2-6 TRBV18 CASSPQTGLSGANVLTF
15 TRBJ1-1 TRBV7-3 CASSGTTGDDTEAFF
14 TRBJ1-2 TRBV7-2 CASSTTGRRGGYTF
16 TRBJ2-7 TRBV3-1 CASSQGISGPDYEQYF
14 TRBJ1-5 TRBV7-8 CASSAVVVGQPQHF
14 TRBJ1-2 TRBV9 CASSADAANYGYTF
15 TRBJ1-6 TRBV27 CASSSGQGYNSPLHF
11 TRBJ1-2 TRBV5-5 CASSLGGSETF